There are a few counts of the clone carrying this T cell receptor (beta chain). Every one of the donors was a Caucasian adult that lived in Nashville, Tennessee. It was roughly 88 million PBMCs that unsorted samples used for genomic DNA. Germline CDR1 DFQATT, CDR2 SNEGSKA (reference sequence). This CDR3 region has 10 residues. V was pared by 5 bases and J by 5 bases, with 6 bases between. Genomic DNA per cell subset filled all wells of several immunoSEQ plates. As handled by the study authors: ImmunoSEQ only sent back junction sequences with no quality scores, so filtering was done differently. Sequenced by immunoSEQ multiplex PCR; TCRdb stores in-frame clones only, minus some. That table furnishes V, J and clone size, whereas the DNA furnished D and trimming. Of 500,000 to 650,000 clones in the sample, roughly 72% were seen once. The sample is drawn from a study of shared clonotypes between healthy human individuals.

The clonotype was recovered from a woman aged 40 to 50 in good health. Some clones in this sample may be carry-over from other donors' samples. This rearrangement joins TRBV20-1 to TRBJ1-1; D is ambiguous. Sequenced sample: PBMCs. Here the CDR3 reads CSAVKTEAFF. CDR3 DNA: TGCAGTGCTGTAAAAACTGAAGCTTTCTTT.